Each of the 6 T cell receptor beta chains below was sequenced from the same sample in a study of shared clonotypes between healthy human individuals. Data came from immunoSEQ multiplex PCR; TCRdb stores just in-frame clones and leaves some out. Among approximately 110,000 clones listed, approximately 70% were seen once. Sequencing used memory CD8+ T cells sorted from blood. Indicated subset: CD45RO+ cells pooled with CCR7-negative TemRA cells. These receptors came from a woman aged 30 to 39 in good health.

The V call is TRBV11-2, the J call TRBJ2-1, with D hard to call. V was clipped by 3 bases and J by 9 bases, with 21 bases between them. Germline CDR1 is SGHAT and CDR2 is FQNNGV. The CDR3 is 16 amino acids. The CDR3 DNA reads TGTGCCAGCAGCTTCTACGACCTGGGATCAAAGAGTGAGCAGTTCTTC. This encodes CASSFYDLGSKSEQFF.

Remarks on this clone: It differs at one base from a far larger clone, so likely a read error. The rearrangement links TRBV6-1 to TRBJ2-3; D is ambiguous. Trimming cost V 6 bases and J 0 bases, with 1 base left between them. This CDR3 comprises 11 residues. CDR1 MNHNS and CDR2 SASEGT come from the germline V gene. The CDR3 nucleotides are TGTGCCAGCAGAAGCACAGATACGCAGTATTTT. Protein product: CASRSTDTQYF.

V is TRBV19 and J is TRBJ1-1; no reliable D call. CDR3 length: 13 amino acids. Between the trimmed V and J ends, which lost 7 bases and 2 bases, there was a span of 11 bases. Germline CDR1 is LNHDA and CDR2 is SQIVND (reference sequence). CDR3 nucleotides: TGTGCCAGTAAAATAGGCCGCAACACTGAAGCTTTCTTT. Protein product: CASKIGRNTEAFF.

The J gene is TRBJ2-1, the V gene TRBV25-1; 16 bases are a match to TRBD2. Germline lookup yields CDR1 MGHDK and CDR2 SYGVNS. Germline trimming cut 5 bases from V and 9 bases from J; bases unmatched to any gene: 4. The CDR3 totals 15 residues. The CDR3 region is CASSTGTSGRGEQFF. DNA of the CDR3: TGTGCCAGCAGTACCGGGACTAGCGGGAGGGGTGAGCAGTTCTTC.

This clone appeared a few times. V and J are TRBV19 and TRBJ1-2; 7 bases map to TRBD1. The CDR3 consists of 13 residues. The germline CDR1 and CDR2 sequences are LNHDA and SQIVND (reference sequence). J was trimmed by 4 bases and V by 6 bases; bases with no gene match: 5. The CDR3 protein is CASSRDRAYGYTF. The CDR3 DNA reads as TGTGCCAGTAGCCGGGACAGAGCCTATGGCTACACCTTC.

This chain uses TRBV15 with TRBJ2-1; either TRBD1 or TRBD2 may supply D (5 bases each). V lost 1 base and J 5 bases, leaving 12 bases between the germline ends. The CDR3 totals 15 residues. Per the germline V gene, CDR1 is LNHNV and CDR2 is YYDKDF (reference sequence). The CDR3 reads CATSRVGRDDNEQFF. The CDR3 DNA sequence: TGTGCCACCAGCAGAGTGGGCAGGGACGACAATGAGCAGTTCTTC.